This section outlines one T cell receptor beta chain sequence together with its context. The data derive from a study of shared clonotypes between healthy human individuals. Using immunoSEQ multiplex PCR, the repertoire was profiled, and TCRdb retains in-frame clones only, with some absent. Here the sample spans about 2.4 million clones, 90% to 95% being singletons. The germline gives CDR1 MDHEN, CDR2 SYDVKM. The CDR3 sequence is 16 residues long. V lost 2 bases, J lost 3 bases, and 4 bases stayed unmatched. The chain combines TRBV28 with TRBJ2-1; 10 nucleotides match TRBD1. The clonotype was recovered from a man aged 18 to 30 in good health. Some clones in this sample may be carry-over from other donors' samples. The source material was naive CD4+ T cells from PBMCs. As for subset: CD45RA+ positively selected. As DNA, the CDR3 is TGTGCCAGCAGTTTAGCCAGGACAGGGGGCTACAATGAGCAGTTCTTC. Its translation is CASSLARTGGYNEQFF.